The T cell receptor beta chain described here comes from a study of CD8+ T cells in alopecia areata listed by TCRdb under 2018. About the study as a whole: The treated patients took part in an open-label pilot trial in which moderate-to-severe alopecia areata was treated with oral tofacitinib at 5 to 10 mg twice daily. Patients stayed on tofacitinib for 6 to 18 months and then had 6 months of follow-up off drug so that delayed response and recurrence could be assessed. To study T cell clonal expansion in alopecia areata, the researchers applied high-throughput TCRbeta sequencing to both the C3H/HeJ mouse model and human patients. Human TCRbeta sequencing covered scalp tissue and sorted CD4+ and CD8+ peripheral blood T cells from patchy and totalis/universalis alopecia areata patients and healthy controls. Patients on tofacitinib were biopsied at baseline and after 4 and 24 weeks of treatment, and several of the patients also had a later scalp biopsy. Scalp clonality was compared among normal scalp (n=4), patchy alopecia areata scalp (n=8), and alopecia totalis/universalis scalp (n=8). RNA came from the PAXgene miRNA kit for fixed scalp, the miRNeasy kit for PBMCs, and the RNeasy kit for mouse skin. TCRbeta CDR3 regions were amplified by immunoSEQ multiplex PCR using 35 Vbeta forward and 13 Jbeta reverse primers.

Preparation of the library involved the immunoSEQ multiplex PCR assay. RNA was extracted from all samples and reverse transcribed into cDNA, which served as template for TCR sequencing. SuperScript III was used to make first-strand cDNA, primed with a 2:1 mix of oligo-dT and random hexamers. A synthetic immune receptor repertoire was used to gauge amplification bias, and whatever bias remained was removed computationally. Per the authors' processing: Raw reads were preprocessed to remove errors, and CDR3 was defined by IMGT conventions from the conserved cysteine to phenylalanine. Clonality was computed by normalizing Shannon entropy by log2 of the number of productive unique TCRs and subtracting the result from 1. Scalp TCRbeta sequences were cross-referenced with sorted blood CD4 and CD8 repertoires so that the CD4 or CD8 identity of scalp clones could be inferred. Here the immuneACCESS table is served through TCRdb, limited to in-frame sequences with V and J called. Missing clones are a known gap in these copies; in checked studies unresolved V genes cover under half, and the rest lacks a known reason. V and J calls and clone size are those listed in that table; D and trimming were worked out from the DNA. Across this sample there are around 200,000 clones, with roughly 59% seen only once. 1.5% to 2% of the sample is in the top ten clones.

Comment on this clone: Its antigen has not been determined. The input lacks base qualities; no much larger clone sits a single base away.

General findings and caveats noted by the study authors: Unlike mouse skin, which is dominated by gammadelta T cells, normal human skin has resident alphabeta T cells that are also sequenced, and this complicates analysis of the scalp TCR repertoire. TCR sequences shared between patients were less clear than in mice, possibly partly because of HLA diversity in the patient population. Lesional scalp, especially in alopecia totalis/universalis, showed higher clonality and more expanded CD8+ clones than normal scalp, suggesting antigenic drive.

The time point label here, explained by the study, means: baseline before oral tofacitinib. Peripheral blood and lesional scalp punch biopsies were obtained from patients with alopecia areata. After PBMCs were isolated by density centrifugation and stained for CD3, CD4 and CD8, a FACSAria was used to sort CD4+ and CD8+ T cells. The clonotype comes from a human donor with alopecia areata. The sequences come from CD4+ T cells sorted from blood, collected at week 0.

Here the CDR3 is given as CAWTWMGTNYGYTF. The DNA sequence reads TGTGCCTGGACGTGGATGGGGACTAACTATGGCTACACCTTC. The V and J segments used are TRBV30 and TRBJ1-2; the D gene is unclear. V and J lose 4 bases and 0 bases, and a span of 12 bases separates them. From the cysteine through the phenylalanine, the CDR3 covers 14 amino acids. The DNA shown is the 42-base CDR3, in frame from base 1. The germline V gene (reference sequence) supplies CDR1 GTSNPN and CDR2 SVGIG.